A selection of T cell receptor beta chains follows, all from one sample in a study of T-cell memory formation after mild COVID-19. Via MiXCR, TCRdb re-called the 5' RACE reads, giving one row per CDR3 protein. The table shows 90,000 to 120,000 distinct CDR3 sequences, with 14% occurring only once. Source material: PBMCs or a T cell subset sorted from them (not recorded which). The origin of the receptors is a man between 18 and 35 years old who had mild COVID-19 (a few samples of this study predate the infection). Cell type and time point are not known. CDR3s include the opening cysteine and the closing phenylalanine or tryptophan. The D gene is left open where the match is weak. Rows may omit the clone size; those that give it use once, few, many or a size class.

-	-	TRBV10-3	TRBJ1-1	TGTGCCATCAGCCCACGGGGGTACGGCACTGAAGCTTTCTTT	CAISPRGYGTEAFF
few	-	TRBV7-9	TRBJ2-1	TGTGCCAGCGGGCAGGGATCATCCTACAATGAGCAGTTCTTC	CASGQGSSYNEQFF
few	-	TRBV19	TRBJ1-1	TGTGCCAGTAAGTTTGGAGAGAACACTGAAGCTTTCTTT	CASKFGENTEAFF
-	-	TRBV19	TRBJ1-5	TGTGCCGCGGGGCGGGGACGACAGCCCCAGCATTTT	CAAGRGRQPQHF
-	-	TRBV12-3/TRBV12-4	TRBJ2-7	TGTGCCAGCAGGTCAGAGCTAAACTACGAGCAGTACTTC	CASRSELNYEQYF
-	-	TRBV18	TRBJ1-1	TGTGCCAGCTCCTGGAGGAACACTGAAGCTTTCTTT	CASSWRNTEAFF
few	TRBD1	TRBV4-1	TRBJ2-3	TGCGCCAGCAGCCTCCCGAGGGACAGGGGGACAGATACGCAGTATTTT	CASSLPRDRGTDTQYF
-	TRBD1	TRBV20-1	TRBJ2-3	TGCAGTGCCACGGGACAGACTAGCACAGATACGCAGTATTTT	CSATGQTSTDTQYF
many	TRBD1	TRBV7-2	TRBJ2-2	TGTGCCAGCAGCCCATTTAGGGGGCCTGGGCTCGGTGGGGAGCTGTTTTTT	CASSPFRGPGLGGELFF
few	TRBD1	TRBV6-2/TRBV6-3	TRBJ2-5	TGTGCCAGCAGCCGGGACAGAGAACAAGAGACCCAGTACTTC	CASSRDREQETQYF
few	TRBD1	TRBV5-6	TRBJ2-2	TGTGCCAGCCTCCTAGTGACAGGGGCCGGGGAGCTGTTTTTT	CASLLVTGAGELFF
-	TRBD2	TRBV9	TRBJ2-1	TGTGCCAGCAGCGTAGGGGAGAGCGGGGGTTTCGATGAGCAGTTCTTC	CASSVGESGGFDEQFF